This TCR beta chain is drawn from a study of CD8+CD57+ T cells in acquired aplastic anemia. Study context: Each DNA sample taken from sorted CD4+ and CD8+ cells came to about 3.4 ug on average.

CDR1 and CDR2 (germline): LNHDA, SQIVND (reference sequence). This CDR3 is 16 amino acids long. Trimming stripped 5 bases from V and 11 bases from J, with 25 bases between. For this clonotype: Its antigen is unidentified.

General study results and limits: Significance was not reached for CD8+ Simpson's diversity between patients and controls.

Those patients picked for sequencing had displayed CD8+CD57+ cell expansion on flow cytometry. Every one of the patients had aplastic anemia (severe, acquired). By the time of blood sampling, patients had still received no therapy. Genomic DNA templated the TCR beta VDJ and CDR3 profiling. TCRdb reanalysed the reads using MiXCR and keeps one entry per CDR3 protein. The sample lists about 270,000 distinct CDR3 sequences, approximately 79% seen once, with 35% to 50% in the top ten. The sequence was collected from a human donor with aplastic anemia. The rearrangement joins TRBV19 to TRBJ2-1; D may be TRBD2 (5 bases). Sequenced input: sorted CD4+, CD8+, or CD8+CD57+ T cells (not recorded which) from PBMCs. The CDR3 reads CASSFQSGGWNEQQFF. The CDR3 DNA sequence: TGTGCCAGTAGTTTTCAAAGCGGCGGGTGGAACGAGCAGCAGTTCTTC.